A selection of T cell receptor beta chains follows, all from one sample in a study of blood T cell repertoires in COVID-19. Sequenced by immunoSEQ multiplex PCR; TCRdb stores in-frame clones only, minus some. The repertoire has fewer than 150,000 clones, almost 85% of them found once; the top ten carry about 13%. The sequenced sample was peripheral blood. These receptors were taken from a human donor in a cohort sampled during active COVID-19. Both conserved end residues are part of each CDR3. The D gene is left open where the match is weak. Not all rows give a size; the values are once, few, many and, for expanded clones, a class.

J gene,V gene,clone size,D gene,CDR3 protein,CDR3 DNA
TRBJ2-1,TRBV19,-,TRBD2,CASSPYPGELAGNEQFF,TGTGCCAGTAGCCCCTACCCCGGGGAACTAGCGGGCAATGAGCAGTTCTTC
TRBJ1-2,TRBV10-2,-,-,CASSVNREYGYTF,TGCGCCAGCAGTGTCAACAGAGAGTATGGCTACACCTTC
TRBJ2-7,TRBV12-3/TRBV12-4,-,-,CASSQTAREEQYF,TGTGCCAGCAGTCAAACAGCTCGTGAGGAGCAGTACTTC
TRBJ2-7,TRBV14,few,TRBD1,CASSPLGGWYEQYF,TGTGCCAGCAGCCCATTAGGGGGCTGGTACGAGCAGTACTTC
TRBJ2-7,TRBV4-1,few,-,CASSQGGSYEQYF,TGCGCCAGCAGCCAAGGCGGATCCTACGAGCAGTACTTC
TRBJ1-5,TRBV28,-,TRBD1,CASSLWGTGDQPQHF,TGTGCCAGCAGTTTATGGGGGACAGGGGATCAGCCCCAGCATTTT
TRBJ1-1,TRBV6-5,-,-,CASSSLGHANIEAFF,TGTGCCAGCAGTTCCCTGGGACACGCGAACATTGAAGCTTTCTTT
TRBJ2-7,TRBV9,-,TRBD1,CASSPAGTGEWYEQYF,TGTGCCAGCAGCCCTGCTGGGACAGGGGAATGGTACGAGCAGTACTTC
TRBJ2-7,TRBV7-2,-,-,CASSPRTVYEQYF,TGTGCCAGCAGCCCCCGGACAGTCTACGAGCAGTACTTC
TRBJ1-1,TRBV5-1,-,-,CASRESDRSEAFF,TGCGCCAGCAGGGAAAGCGACAGGTCTGAAGCTTTCTTT
TRBJ1-4,TRBV30,-,-,CAWRGGEKLFF,TGTGCCTGGAGGGGGGGGGAAAAACTGTTTTTT
TRBJ2-1,TRBV9,-,TRBD1,CASSARTGSRHNEQFF,TGTGCCAGCAGCGCGCGGACAGGGTCGAGACACAATGAGCAGTTCTTC
TRBJ2-7,TRBV3-1/TRBV3-2,-,-,CASSPGGAMSSYEQYF,TGTGCCAGCAGCCCAGGCGGGGCCATGAGCTCCTACGAGCAGTACTTC
TRBJ1-1,TRBV7-3,-,-,CASSLLRGAEAFF,TGTGCCAGCAGCCTCCTGCGGGGGGCCGAAGCTTTCTTT
TRBJ2-1,TRBV7-6,-,-,CASSPNTYNEQFF,TGTGCCAGCAGCCCAAACACCTACAATGAGCAGTTCTTC
TRBJ2-5,TRBV2,-,TRBD2,CASSGLTSGGLGETQYF,TGTGCCAGCAGTGGCCTTACTAGCGGCGGATTAGGAGAGACCCAGTACTTC
TRBJ2-7,TRBV6-6,-,-,CASSYPSPYEQYF,TGTGCCAGCAGTTACCCAAGCCCCTACGAGCAGTACTTC
TRBJ1-5,TRBV10-1,few,TRBD1,CASSETGGCRNQPQHF,TGCGCCAGCAGTGAAACAGGGGGGTGTCGCAATCAGCCCCAGCATTTT
TRBJ1-1,TRBV5-1,once,-,CASSLDGGLSTEAFF,TGCGCCAGCAGCTTGGACGGGGGGTTGAGCACTGAAGCTTTCTTT
TRBJ2-5,TRBV6-5,-,TRBD1,CASTGTGQETQYF,TGTGCCAGCACCGGGACAGGGCAAGAGACCCAGTACTTC
TRBJ2-7,TRBV11-2,few,-,CASSLRIVAGEQYF,TGTGCCAGCAGCTTAAGAATAGTTGCCGGCGAGCAGTACTTC
TRBJ1-4,TRBV2,-,-,CASSEPGVGNEKLFF,TGTGCCAGCAGTGAACCAGGGGTCGGTAATGAAAAACTGTTTTTT